This T cell receptor beta chain was obtained from a study of T cell changes during pregnancy in multiple sclerosis. Data came from immunoSEQ multiplex PCR; TCRdb stores just in-frame clones and leaves some out. The profile shows 50,000 to 65,000 clones, 90% to 95% of them singletons. Looked up from germline, CDR1 is MGHRA and CDR2 is YSYEKL. After removal of 1 base from V and 7 bases from J, the junction contained 7 bases not matched to a gene. The CDR3 extends over 16 amino acids. Sequencing was performed on CD8+ T cells from peripheral blood mononuclear cells, taken in the second trimester of pregnancy. The chain recombines TRBV4-1 with TRBJ2-1; 10 nucleotides line up with TRBD2. The source of this sequence is a female donor with multiple sclerosis, enrolled in a pregnancy study. CDR3 DNA: TGCGCCAGCAGCCAAGTCGTAGCGGGAGGTTCAAATGAGCAGTTCTTC. Protein: CASSQVVAGGSNEQFF.